This T cell receptor beta chain emerged from a study of cytomegalovirus exposure and HLA in healthy donors. A word on this clone: Antigen unknown.

Trimming pared 5 bases from V and 4 bases from J, leaving 14 bases between. Germline CDR1 reads SEHNR; CDR2 reads FQNEAQ (reference sequence). This CDR3 is 14 amino acids long. Broader study findings: A later analysis found first-cohort TCR clusters tended to co-occur in the roughly 120 validation repertoires.

The assay was immunoSEQ multiplex PCR, and TCRdb's table has in-frame clones only and misses some. The sample holds more than 95,000 clones, about 85% seen once. The clonotype comes from a woman aged 18-29 years in good health and CMV-seropositive. V and J are TRBV7-9 and TRBJ2-5; possible D gene TRBD1, 7 bases. The sequenced sample was PBMCs. Written as DNA, the CDR3 is TGTGCCAGCAGCCCCATTCAGGGGGGAGAGACCCAGTACTTC. Protein sequence: CASSPIQGGETQYF.